Below, 7 T cell receptor beta chains from the same sample are listed, as sequenced in a study of blood T cell repertoires in COVID-19. Clones were sequenced by immunoSEQ multiplex PCR, and TCRdb holds only the in-frame ones, with some missing. The top ten clones hold roughly 4.9% of a sample with over 200,000 clones, roughly 76% of them seen once. Sequenced input: peripheral blood. These receptor sequences come from a human donor in a cohort sampled during active COVID-19.

The sample holds one count of this clone. This sequence joins TRBV20-1 and TRBJ1-2; D gene ambiguous. The V gene lost 7 bases and the J gene lost 4 bases, with 10 bases spanning the gap. Looked up from germline, CDR1 is DFQATT and CDR2 is SNEGSKA (reference sequence). The CDR3 loop spans 11 amino acids. This chain's CDR3 is CSGGGSYGYTF. CDR3 nucleotides: TGCAGTGGGGGAGGAAGCTATGGCTACACCTTC.

The J gene is TRBJ2-3, the V gene TRBV7-2; D is undetermined. Germline V gene data show CDR1 as SGHTA and CDR2 as FQGNSA. The germline V and J ends were trimmed by 6 bases and 5 bases, with 15 bases remaining between them. This CDR3 contains 14 residues. The CDR3 sequence is CASRLRTPRDTQYF. The CDR3 DNA reads as TGTGCCAGCAGGCTTAGAACCCCAAGAGATACGCAGTATTTT.

The rearrangement uses TRBV4-2 and TRBJ2-3; a weak D match, TRBD2 (6 bases). CDR1 LGHNA and CDR2 YNFKEQ come from the germline V gene. This CDR3 is 16 amino acids long. Trimming removed 3 bases at V and 3 bases at J, with 16 bases between. The CDR3 nucleotides are TGTGCCAGCAGCCATCTACGGGAGTTGGGAACAGATACGCAGTATTTT. It is translated as CASSHLRELGTDTQYF.

This chain joins TRBV5-4 and TRBJ1-3; possibly TRBD1 for D (6 bases). Trimming took off 2 bases at V and 7 bases at J, with 10 bases between the two ends. Germline CDR1 and CDR2: SGHNT and YYREEE (reference sequence). The CDR3 covers 13 residues. As DNA, the CDR3 is TGTGCCAGCAGCTTCGACAGGAGCAACACCATATATTTT. It codes for CASSFDRSNTIYF.

The CDR3 nucleotides read TGTGCCAGCAGTTACACGACAAAAGGTCCCTACAATGAGCAGTTCTTC. It is translated as CASSYTTKGPYNEQFF. This chain joins TRBV6-2 or TRBV6-3 and TRBJ2-1, with unresolved D. V gave up 2 bases and J gave up 2 bases, with 13 bases separating them. Germline V lookup: CDR1 MNHEY, CDR2 SVGEGT. This CDR3 region has 16 residues.

This clone was observed a few times. This rearrangement joins TRBV7-9 to TRBJ2-2; weak D call: TRBD2 (6 bases). Germline CDR1 SEHNR, CDR2 FQNEAQ (reference sequence). The CDR3 length is 12 residues. The V gene lost 10 bases and the J gene lost 4 bases, with 10 bases spanning the gap. The CDR3 sequence is CATWRGTGELFF. The CDR3 nucleotides are TGTGCCACCTGGAGGGGCACCGGGGAGCTGTTTTTT.

The J gene is TRBJ2-7, the V gene TRBV12-3 or TRBV12-4; perhaps TRBD1 as D (6 bases). V gave up 4 bases and J gave up 2 bases, with 9 bases separating them. The CDR3 spans 13 residues. The CDR3, as DNA: TGTGCCAGCAGTTCTGGGACACCCTACGAGCAGTACTTC. Translated: CASSSGTPYEQYF.